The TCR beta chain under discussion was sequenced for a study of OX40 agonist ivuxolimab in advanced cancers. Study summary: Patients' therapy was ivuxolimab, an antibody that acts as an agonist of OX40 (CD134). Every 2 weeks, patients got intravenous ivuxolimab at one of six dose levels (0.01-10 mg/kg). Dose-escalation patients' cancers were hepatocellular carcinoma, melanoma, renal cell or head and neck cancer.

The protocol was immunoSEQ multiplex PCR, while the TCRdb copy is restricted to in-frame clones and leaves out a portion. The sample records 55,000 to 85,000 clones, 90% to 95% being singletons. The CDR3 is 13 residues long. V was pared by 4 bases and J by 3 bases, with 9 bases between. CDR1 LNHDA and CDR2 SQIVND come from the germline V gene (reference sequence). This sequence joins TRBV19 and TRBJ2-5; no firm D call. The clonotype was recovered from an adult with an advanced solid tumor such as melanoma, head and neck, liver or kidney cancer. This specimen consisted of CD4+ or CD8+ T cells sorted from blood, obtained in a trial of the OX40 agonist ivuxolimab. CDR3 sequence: CASSKRPEETQYF. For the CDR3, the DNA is TGTGCCAGTAGTAAAAGGCCAGAAGAGACCCAGTACTTC.